Listed below are T cell receptor beta chains from one sample, sequenced in a study of T cell responses to AZD1222 COVID-19 vaccine. Measured with immunoSEQ multiplex PCR; TCRdb has only the in-frame clones, and not every one. The table shows 150,000 to 200,000 clones, with about 90% occurring only once. The sample was peripheral blood, taken 28 days after the second AZD1222 dose. The source is an adult who received the AZD1222 COVID-19 vaccine. Both conserved end residues are part of each CDR3.

V gene,CDR3 protein
TRBV18,CASSPGQGMNEKLFF
TRBV19,CASSRTGFGEKLFF
TRBV6-5,CASRIGGYNEQFF
TRBV2,CASKTGRYTEAFF
TRBV2,CATQGDIDTQYF
TRBV7-5,CARRRGGGYNEQFF
TRBV5-4,CASSLQVGGPYNEQFF
TRBV5-1,CASSLASQGIGSPLHF
TRBV5-1,CASSLGVGAYEQYF
TRBV19,CASSMTGGWTEAFF
TRBV19,CASSVLAGGRYNEQFF
TRBV19,CASSIDLDQFPGNEQFF
TRBV12-3/TRBV12-4,CASSLQGNYGYTF
TRBV7-2,CASSPRLTEGAFF
TRBV10-3,CAISGTSGGPYNEQFF
TRBV4-1,CASSVTGGSNTEAFF
TRBV1,CTSIDPGGNQPQHF